Sequencing of this T cell receptor beta chain was carried out in a study of blood T cell repertoires in COVID-19. Generated by immunoSEQ multiplex PCR, the TCRdb table keeps only in-frame clones and is missing some. This table has about 350,000 clones, approximately 91% appearing once. The study drew participants aged about 18 to 95 years from about two dozen US areas. Researchers sorted participants into cohorts using their self-reported clinical history. Per germline, CDR1 SNHLY and CDR2 FYNNEI. With 2 bases removed from V and 4 bases from J, the gap between germline ends came to 8 bases. This CDR3 is built from 14 residues.

The chain uses TRBV2 and TRBJ2-2; D may be TRBD1 (6 bases). This TCR came from a woman aged 25 to 39 who had been exposed to COVID-19. The sequencing input was PBMCs or T cells enriched from blood (not recorded which). CDR3 amino acids: CASSEQGFTGELFF. The CDR3 coding sequence is TGTGCCAGCAGTGAACAGGGGTTCACCGGGGAGCTGTTTTTT.